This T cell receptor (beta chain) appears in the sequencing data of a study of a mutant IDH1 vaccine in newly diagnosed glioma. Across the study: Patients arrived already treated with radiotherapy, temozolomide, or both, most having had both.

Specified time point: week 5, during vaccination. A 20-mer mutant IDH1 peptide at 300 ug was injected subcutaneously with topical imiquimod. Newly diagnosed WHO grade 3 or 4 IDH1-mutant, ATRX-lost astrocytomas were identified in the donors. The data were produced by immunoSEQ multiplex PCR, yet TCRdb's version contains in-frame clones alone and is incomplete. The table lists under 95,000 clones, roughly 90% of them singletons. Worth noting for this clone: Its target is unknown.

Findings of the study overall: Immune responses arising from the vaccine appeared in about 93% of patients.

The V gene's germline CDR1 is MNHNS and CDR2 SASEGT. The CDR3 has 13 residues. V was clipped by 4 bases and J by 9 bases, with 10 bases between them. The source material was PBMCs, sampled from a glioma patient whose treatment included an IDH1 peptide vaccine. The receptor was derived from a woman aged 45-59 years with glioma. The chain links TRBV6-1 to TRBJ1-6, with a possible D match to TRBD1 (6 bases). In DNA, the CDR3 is TGTGCCAGCAGTGGTAAAGGGGGTTCACCCCTCCACTTT. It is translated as CASSGKGGSPLHF.